The T cell receptor beta chain under discussion was sequenced for a study of blood T cell repertoires in COVID-19 (dated by TCRdb to 2018 to 2021). With regard to the full study: Samples covering the acute and convalescent phases of COVID-19 were provided by collaborators in the United States, Italy and Spain. The prospective study material was composed of cDNA or gDNA derived from T cells, B-cell-depleted T cells, or PBMCs. Deeply sampled blood TCRbeta repertoires from subjects exposed to, actively infected with, or recovered from COVID-19 were included in the dataset. The repertoires were released in a freely available public database meant as a resource for research on the immune response to SARS-CoV-2. Samples were obtained from the ongoing ImmuneRACE study (first 160 participants) and from 1,254 subjects provided by 6 global collaborators. The sample metadata nearly always contained a de-identified subject ID, COVID-19 status, age in years and sex. Where HLA class I and class II types were available, the types were taken from metadata supplied by the sample provider, not from assay-based typing.

The germline V gene (reference sequence) yields SGHNT for CDR1 and YYREEE for CDR2. From its cysteine to its phenylalanine, the CDR3 spans 15 amino acids. Only the CDR3 part of the read is kept: 45 bases, read in frame from the first base. The junction shows trimming of 4 bases on V and 10 bases on J, and the gene matches do not reach 10 bases of it. TCRbeta CDR3 regions were amplified from genomic DNA using the immunoSEQ Assay, a bias-controlled multiplex PCR. As for the authors' bioinformatics: The number of nucleated cells in each sample was estimated by amplification of reference gene primers within the assay. To quantify the absolute abundance of each unique TCRbeta CDR3 rearrangement, sequence reads were collapsed and filtered. For each sample, productive Simpson clonality was calculated as the square root of Simpson's diversity index over productive rearrangements. The table was pulled from immuneACCESS by TCRdb, which kept in-frame rearrangements only. Such tables lose some clones; where checked, under half of the loss comes from unresolved V genes, and the rest has no known cause. V and J calls and clone size are as listed in that table; D and trimming were resolved from the DNA. Counted in this sample were approximately 440,000 clones; 80% to 95% of them appeared once. About 0.6% of the sample is taken by the ten largest.

Broad study findings and their caveats: The amount of clinical and demographic metadata varied by source and participant and was provided uncurated.

A remark on this clone: Its recognized antigen is unknown. Base qualities are not provided; no much larger clone lies one nucleotide away.

Enrolling through a virtual design, the prospective study's participants ranged in age from roughly 18 to 95 years and lived across roughly 24 United States geographic areas. To assign participants to cohorts, the prospective study relied on clinical history that participants themselves reported in a screening survey and a study questionnaire. For ImmuneRACE Cohort 3, a participant was defined as recovered based on two consecutive negative NP/OP PCR tests, clearance by a healthcare professional, or resolution of symptoms. Mobile phlebotomists in the prospective study collected whole blood, serum and a nasopharyngeal or oropharyngeal swab from every participant. Over a roughly 2-month period, participants in the prospective study had the option of providing additional blood draws and questionnaires. Blood samples from the prospective study were shipped frozen or at room temperature prior to DNA extraction.

Source material: PBMCs or T cells enriched from blood (not recorded which). In this chain, TRBV5-4 is recombined with TRBJ2-1; TRBD2 aligns with 11 central bases. The clonotype was recovered from a young man who had recovered from COVID-19. The CDR3 sequence is CASSEELAGAGEQFF. The sequence in DNA is TGTGCCAGCAGCGAGGAACTAGCGGGGGCAGGGGAGCAGTTCTTC.